These 7 T cell receptor beta chains originate from one sample sequenced in a study of cytomegalovirus exposure and HLA in healthy donors. PCR was performed using 60 Vbeta and 13 Jbeta primers. Here immunoSEQ multiplex PCR was the method, and the copy in TCRdb shows in-frame clones only, minus some. The table records around 40,000 clones, about nine tenths of them present only once. Material: PBMCs. These receptors all stem from a woman aged 40 to 55 in good health and CMV-seropositive.

The chain combines TRBV13 with TRBJ1-1; D may be TRBD1 (5 bases). V gave up 4 bases and J gave up 3 bases, with 6 bases separating them. The CDR3 totals 12 residues. Germline V gene sequence: CDR1 PRHDT, CDR2 FYEKMQ (reference sequence). CDR3 in DNA: TGTGCCAGCAGCTCGGGGGACACTGAAGCTTTCTTT. Translating gives CASSSGDTEAFF.

The rearrangement uses TRBV11-3 and TRBJ1-1; no clear D. The CDR3 has 13 residues. The V end lost 4 bases, the J end lost 9 bases, and 15 bases lay between the germline ends. Germline V gives CDR1 SGHNT, CDR2 YENEEA. The CDR3 here is CASSSDLQAKAFF. The DNA of the CDR3 is TGTGCCAGCAGCTCCGACCTTCAGGCCAAAGCTTTCTTT.

The sample holds a few counts of this clone. The chain has TRBV15 and TRBJ2-7; 9 nucleotides line up with TRBD2. Germline-derived CDR1 and CDR2 are LNHNV and YYDKDF (reference sequence). The CDR3 covers 19 residues. V dropped 0 bases and J dropped 2; count of bases not matched to a gene: 14. The CDR3 region is CATSRDISAGGRTAYEQYF. The CDR3 DNA reads TGTGCCACCAGCAGAGATATCTCAGCGGGAGGTCGGACAGCCTACGAGCAGTACTTC.

V is TRBV5-6 and J is TRBJ2-3, with TRBD2 identical over 9 bases. CDR3 length equals 13 residues. V shed 3 bases, J shed 4 bases, and the junction held 0 bases outside the gene matches. Germline V gives CDR1 SGHDT, CDR2 YYEEEE. In DNA, the CDR3 is TGTGCCAGCAGCTGGACTAGCGCAGATACGCAGTATTTT. Translated, it gives CASSWTSADTQYF.

The rearrangement links TRBV6-1 to TRBJ2-7; 11 nucleotides line up with TRBD1. J lost 4 bases, V lost 8 bases, and 7 bases had no gene match. Germline V gives CDR1 MNHNS, CDR2 SASEGT. The CDR3 consists of 14 residues. The CDR3 DNA is TGTGCCAGCTGCTGGGGGACAGGGGGTTACGAGCAGTACTTC. It codes for CASCWGTGGYEQYF.

The chain links TRBV7-7 to TRBJ2-1, with TRBD1 matching over 7 bases. The CDR3 is 14 residues long. From germline, CDR1 is SSHAT and CDR2 FNYEAQ (reference sequence). The J segment lost 3 bases and the V segment lost 2 bases, leaving 1 base of the junction unmatched. Here the CDR3 reads CASSLRQGYNEQFF. CDR3 sequence (DNA): TGTGCCAGCAGCTTACGACAGGGCTACAATGAGCAGTTCTTC.

The chain carries TRBV15 and TRBJ2-1, with TRBD2 identical over 7 bases. This CDR3 has 13 residues. Unmatched junction bases numbered 3, after V lost 5 bases and J lost 5 bases. CDR1 is LNHNV, CDR2 YYDKDF, per germline (reference sequence). This CDR3 reads CATSGGGDNEQFF. For the CDR3, the DNA is TGTGCCACCAGCGGGGGAGGGGACAATGAGCAGTTCTTC.